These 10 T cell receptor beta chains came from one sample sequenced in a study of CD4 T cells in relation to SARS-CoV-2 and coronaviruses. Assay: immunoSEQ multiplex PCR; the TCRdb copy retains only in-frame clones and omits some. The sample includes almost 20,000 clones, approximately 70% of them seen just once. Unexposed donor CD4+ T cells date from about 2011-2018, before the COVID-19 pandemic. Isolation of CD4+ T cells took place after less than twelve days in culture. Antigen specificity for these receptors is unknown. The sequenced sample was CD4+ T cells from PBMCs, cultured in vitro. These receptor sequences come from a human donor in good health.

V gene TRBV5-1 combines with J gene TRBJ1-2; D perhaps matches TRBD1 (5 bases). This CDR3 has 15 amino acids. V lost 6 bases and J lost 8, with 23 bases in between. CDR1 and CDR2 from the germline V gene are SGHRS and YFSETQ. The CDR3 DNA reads TGCGCCAGCAACCGGGGCGGTAACGAAGTGGAGGGCTACACCTTC. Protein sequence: CASNRGGNEVEGYTF.

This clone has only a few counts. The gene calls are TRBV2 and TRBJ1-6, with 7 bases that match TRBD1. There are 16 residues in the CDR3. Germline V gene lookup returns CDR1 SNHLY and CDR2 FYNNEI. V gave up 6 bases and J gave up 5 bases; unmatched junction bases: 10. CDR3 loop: CASRRQGVRNNSPLHF. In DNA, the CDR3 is TGTGCCAGCAGGAGACAGGGAGTCCGAAATAATTCACCCCTCCACTTT.

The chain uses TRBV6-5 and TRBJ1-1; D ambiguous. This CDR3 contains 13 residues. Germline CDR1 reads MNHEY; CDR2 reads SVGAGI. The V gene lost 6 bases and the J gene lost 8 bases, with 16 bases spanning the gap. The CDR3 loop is CASSPRRESEAFF. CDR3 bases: TGTGCCAGCAGCCCAAGGAGGGAATCGGAAGCTTTCTTT.

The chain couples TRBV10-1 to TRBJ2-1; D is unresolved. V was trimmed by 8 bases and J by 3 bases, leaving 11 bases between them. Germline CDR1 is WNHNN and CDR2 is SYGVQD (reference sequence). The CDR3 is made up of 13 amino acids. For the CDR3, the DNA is TGCGCCAGCGCTGAATCCCGCTACAATGAGCAGTTCTTC. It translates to CASAESRYNEQFF.

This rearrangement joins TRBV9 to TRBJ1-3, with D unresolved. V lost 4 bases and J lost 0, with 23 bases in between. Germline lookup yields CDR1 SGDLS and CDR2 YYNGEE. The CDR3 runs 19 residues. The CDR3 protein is CASSPQLGGVMSSGNTIYF. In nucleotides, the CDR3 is TGTGCCAGCAGCCCACAGCTAGGTGGGGTCATGAGCTCTGGAAACACCATATATTTT.

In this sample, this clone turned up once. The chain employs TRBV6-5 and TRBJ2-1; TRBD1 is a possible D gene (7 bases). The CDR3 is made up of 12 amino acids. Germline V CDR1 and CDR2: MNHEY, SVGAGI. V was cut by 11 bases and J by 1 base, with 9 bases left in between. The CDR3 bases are TGTGCCGCAGGGGGGTCCTACAATGAGCAGTTCTTC. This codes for CAAGGSYNEQFF.

The CDR3 nucleotides are TGTGCCAGCAGCTTCAGTATTAATGAAAAACTGTTTTTT. Amino acid sequence: CASSFSINEKLFF. V usage is TRBV5-6 and J usage is TRBJ1-4; D ambiguous. Germline CDR1 and CDR2: SGHDT and YYEEEE. This CDR3 region has 13 residues. With 2 bases removed from V and 4 bases from J, the gap between germline ends came to 6 bases.

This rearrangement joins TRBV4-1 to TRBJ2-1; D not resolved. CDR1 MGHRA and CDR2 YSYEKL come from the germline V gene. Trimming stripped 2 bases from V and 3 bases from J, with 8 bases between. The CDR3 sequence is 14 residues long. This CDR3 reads CASSQQPLYNEQFF. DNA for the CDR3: TGCGCCAGCAGCCAACAGCCACTCTACAATGAGCAGTTCTTC.

CDR3: CASSLAGLTGELFF. The DNA for the CDR3 is TGTGCCAGCAGCTTAGCTGGGCTCACCGGGGAGCTGTTTTTT. The chain links TRBV7-9 to TRBJ2-2; D gene uncertain. The CDR3 totals 14 residues. Germline loops: CDR1 SEHNR, CDR2 FQNEAQ (reference sequence). Trimming shortened V by 0 bases and J by 4 bases, and 6 bases separated the two germline ends. The variable domain in full, completed from reference TRBV7-9 and TRBJ2-2, reads DTGVSQNPRHKITKRGQNVTFRCDPISEHNRLYWYRQTLGQGPEFLTYFQNEAQLEKSRLLSDRFSAERPKGSFSTLEIQRTEQGDSAMYLCASSLAGLTGELFFGEGSRLTVL.

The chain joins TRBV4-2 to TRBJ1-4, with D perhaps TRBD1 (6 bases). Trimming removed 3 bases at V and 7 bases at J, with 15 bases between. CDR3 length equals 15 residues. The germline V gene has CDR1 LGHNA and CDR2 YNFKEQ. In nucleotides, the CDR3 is TGTGCCAGCAGCCAGGGGGCGGGGGGAGGTGAAAAACTGTTTTTT. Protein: CASSQGAGGGEKLFF.